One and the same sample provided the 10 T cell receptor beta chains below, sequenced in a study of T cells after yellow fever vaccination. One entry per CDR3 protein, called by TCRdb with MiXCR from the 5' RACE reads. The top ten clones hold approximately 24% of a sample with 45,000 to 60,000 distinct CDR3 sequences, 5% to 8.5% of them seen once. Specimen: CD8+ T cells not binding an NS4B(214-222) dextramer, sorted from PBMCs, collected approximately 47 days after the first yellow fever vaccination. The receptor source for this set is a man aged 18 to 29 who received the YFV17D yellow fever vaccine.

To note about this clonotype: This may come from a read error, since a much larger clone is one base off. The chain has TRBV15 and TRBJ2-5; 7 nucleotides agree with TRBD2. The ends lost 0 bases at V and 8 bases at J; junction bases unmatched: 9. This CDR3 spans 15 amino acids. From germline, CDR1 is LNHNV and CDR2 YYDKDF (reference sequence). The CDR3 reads CATSRDRTGGDTQYF. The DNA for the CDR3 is TGTGCCACCAGCAGAGATCGAACGGGGGGAGACACCCAGTACTTC.

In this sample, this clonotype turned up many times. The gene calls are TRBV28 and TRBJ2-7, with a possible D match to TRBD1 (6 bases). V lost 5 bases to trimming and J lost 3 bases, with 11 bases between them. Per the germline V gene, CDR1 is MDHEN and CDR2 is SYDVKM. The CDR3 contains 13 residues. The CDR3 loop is CASSHRVSYEQYV. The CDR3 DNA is TGTGCCAGCAGTCACAGGGTAAGCTACGAGCAGTACGTC.

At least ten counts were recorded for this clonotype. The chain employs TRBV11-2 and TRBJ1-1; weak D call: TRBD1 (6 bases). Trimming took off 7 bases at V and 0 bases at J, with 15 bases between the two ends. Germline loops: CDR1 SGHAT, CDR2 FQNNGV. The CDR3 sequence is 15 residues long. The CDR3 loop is CASTGGARLNTEAFF. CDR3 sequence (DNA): TGTGCCAGCACTGGGGGGGCTAGATTGAACACTGAAGCTTTCTTT.

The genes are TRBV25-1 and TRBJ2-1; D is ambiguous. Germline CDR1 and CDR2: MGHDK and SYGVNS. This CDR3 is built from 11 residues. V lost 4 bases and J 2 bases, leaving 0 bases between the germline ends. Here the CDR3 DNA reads TGTGCCAGCAGTGCCTACAATGAGCAGTTCTTC. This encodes CASSAYNEQFF.

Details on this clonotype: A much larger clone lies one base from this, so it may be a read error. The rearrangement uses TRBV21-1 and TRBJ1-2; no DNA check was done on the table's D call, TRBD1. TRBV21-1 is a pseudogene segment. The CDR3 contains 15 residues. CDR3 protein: CAPRVPQGDNYGYTF. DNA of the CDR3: TGTGCCCCCCGGGTCCCCCAAGGGGACAACTATGGCTACACCTTC.

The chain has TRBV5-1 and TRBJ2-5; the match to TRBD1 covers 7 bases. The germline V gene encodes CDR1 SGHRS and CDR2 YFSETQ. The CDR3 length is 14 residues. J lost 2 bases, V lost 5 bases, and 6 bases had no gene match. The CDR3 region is CASRGTATQETQYF. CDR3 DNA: TGCGCCAGCAGGGGGACAGCCACTCAAGAGACCCAGTACTTC.

The CDR3 DNA follows: TGCAGTGCTAGAGGTCCCAGGGGTTGGTACGAGCAGTACGTC. It specifies CSARGPRGWYEQYV. The chain combines TRBV20-1 with TRBJ2-7; possible D gene TRBD1, 6 bases. The CDR3 sequence is 14 residues long. The germline CDR1 and CDR2 sequences are DFQATT and SNEGSKA (reference sequence). With 1 base removed from V and 4 bases from J, the gap between germline ends came to 14 bases.

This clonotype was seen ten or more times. CDR3 sequence: CASSPLDTREEQFF. CDR3 coding DNA: TGTGCCAGCAGCCCCTTGGACACTCGTGAGGAGCAGTTCTTC. The chain carries TRBV13 and TRBJ2-1; D is perhaps TRBD1 (5 bases). The CDR3 runs 14 residues. The germline V and J ends were trimmed by 5 bases and 10 bases, with 18 bases remaining between them. The germline V gene encodes CDR1 PRHDT and CDR2 FYEKMQ (reference sequence).

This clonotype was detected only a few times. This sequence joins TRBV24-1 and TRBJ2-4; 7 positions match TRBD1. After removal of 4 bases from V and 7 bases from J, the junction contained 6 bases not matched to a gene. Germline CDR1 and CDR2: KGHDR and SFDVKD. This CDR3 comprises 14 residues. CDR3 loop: CATSETGTVNIQYF. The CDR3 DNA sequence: TGTGCCACCAGTGAAACTGGGACAGTCAACATTCAGTACTTC.

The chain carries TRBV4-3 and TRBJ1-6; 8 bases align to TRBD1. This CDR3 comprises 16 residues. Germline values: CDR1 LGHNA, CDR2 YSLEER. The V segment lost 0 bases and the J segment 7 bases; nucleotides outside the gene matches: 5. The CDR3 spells CASSQDSRQGNSPLHF. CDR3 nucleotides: TGCGCCAGCAGCCAAGATTCGAGACAGGGGAATTCACCCCTCCACTTT.